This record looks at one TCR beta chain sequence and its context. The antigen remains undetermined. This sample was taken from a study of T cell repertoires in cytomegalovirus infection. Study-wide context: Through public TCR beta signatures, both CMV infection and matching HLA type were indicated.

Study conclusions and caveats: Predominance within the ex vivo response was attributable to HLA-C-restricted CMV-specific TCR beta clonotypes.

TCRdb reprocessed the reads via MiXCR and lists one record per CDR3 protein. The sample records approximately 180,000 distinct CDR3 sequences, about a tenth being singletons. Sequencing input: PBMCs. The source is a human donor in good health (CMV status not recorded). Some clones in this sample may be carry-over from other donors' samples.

The CDR3 nucleotides are TGCAGCGTTGAGGCGGATACTAACTATGGCTACACCTTC. Its protein is CSVEADTNYGYTF. This rearrangement joins TRBV29-1 to TRBJ1-2, with D unresolved. Germline CDR1 is SQVTM and CDR2 is ANQGSEA. Deletions cut 3 bases from V and 0 bases from J, with 8 bases between. The CDR3 consists of 13 residues.